This TCR beta chain comes out of a study of CD8 T cells in Susac syndrome. The CDR3 sequence is 14 residues long. J was trimmed by 3 bases and V by 4 bases; bases with no gene match: 5. RNA in amounts of about 0.45 to 1 ug was reverse transcribed with random hexamers. Amplification of TCR beta CDR3 used immunoSEQ multiplex PCR across 54 Vbeta and 13 Jbeta. TCRdb reprocessed the immunoSEQ multiplex PCR reads via MiXCR and lists one record per CDR3 protein. The table lists roughly 160,000 distinct CDR3 sequences, around 94% of them singletons. TCR beta from blood CD8+ and CD4+ T cells was sequenced. The TCR comes from a human donor in good health. The sequencing sample was made of CD4+ T cells from PBMCs. The chain joins TRBV23-1 to TRBJ2-7; 8 nucleotides align to TRBD1. TRBV23-1 is reported as an ORF; its role is uncertain. CDR3 nucleotides: TGCGCCAGCAGTCGAAGGGACAGGCTCTACGAGCAGTACTTC. It yields the protein CASSRRDRLYEQYF.